A selection of T cell receptor beta chains follows, all from one sample in a study of blood T cells in healthy people across ages. TCRdb re-called the 5' RACE reads with MiXCR, one entry per CDR3 protein. The sample lists 550,000 to 800,000 distinct CDR3 sequences; around a fifth were seen once. The sample taken for sequencing was blood. These receptors all come from a man between 65 and 85 years old in good health. The CDR3 runs from the conserved cysteine through the conserved F or W. D genes are given only for firm matches. Not all rows give a size; the values are once, few, many and, for expanded clones, a class.

J,size,D,V,DNA,CDR3
TRBJ1-1,few,.,TRBV20-1,TGCAGTGCTAGAAAACCCCGGAGGAACACTGAAGCTTTCTTT,CSARKPRRNTEAFF
TRBJ2-1,.,.,TRBV15,TGTGCCACCAGCAGAGATTATAGAAATGAGCAGTTCTTC,CATSRDYRNEQFF
TRBJ2-1,few,TRBD2,TRBV3-1,TGTGCCAGCAGCCACCAGCGGGAGAAGCGTGAGCAGTTCTTC,CASSHQREKREQFF
TRBJ2-2,many,.,TRBV14,TGTGCCAGCAGTCACACCGGGGAGCTGTTTTTT,CASSHTGELFF
TRBJ2-3,.,TRBD2,TRBV6-5,TGTGCCAGCAGTTTCAGGGGGACTAGCGGTCTCGGCACAGATACGCAGTATTTT,CASSFRGTSGLGTDTQYF
TRBJ2-3,.,TRBD1,TRBV29-1,TGCGGCGTCCAAGCCGTCGGACAGGGTATTTCAGATACGCAGTATTTT,CGVQAVGQGISDTQYF
TRBJ2-3,few,TRBD1,TRBV7-2,TGTGCCAGCAGCCGAGGGTATACAGGGGGCACAGATACGCAGTATTTT,CASSRGYTGGTDTQYF
TRBJ2-5,.,.,TRBV18,TGTGCCAGCTCACCGATCAACGTTGCATATGAGACCCAGTACTTC,CASSPINVAYETQYF
TRBJ2-3,.,TRBD2,TRBV7-9,TGTGCCAGCAGCTTGGCTAGCGGGAGGTCTAGCACAGATACGCAGTATTTT,CASSLASGRSSTDTQYF
TRBJ2-7,few,.,TRBV3-1,TGTGCCAGCAGCCTCCGGGGTAACGAGCAGTACTTC,CASSLRGNEQYF
TRBJ2-1,.,.,TRBV14,TGTGCCAGCAGCCAACCTAGCGCTGAGCAGTTCTTC,CASSQPSAEQFF
TRBJ2-1,few,.,TRBV2,TGTGCCAGCAGACCAACTGTAAGCGGGAATGAGCAGTTCTTC,CASRPTVSGNEQFF
TRBJ2-7,few,.,TRBV13,TGTGCCAGCAGCTCAAACCGCTGGGGCAGAAACCCCTACGAGCAGTACTTC,CASSSNRWGRNPYEQYF
TRBJ2-5,.,TRBD2,TRBV6-5,TGTGCCAGCAGTTACGGGGGGGTGAAGACCCAGTACTTC,CASSYGGVKTQYF
TRBJ2-5,few,.,TRBV28,TGTGCCAGCAGCCTTCTTGACAGGGACTCGGAGACCCAGTACTTC,CASSLLDRDSETQYF